This T cell receptor beta chain is from a study of cytomegalovirus exposure and HLA in healthy donors. This clone has only one observation. Its specificity is unknown. Primers for the PCR totalled 60 Vbeta and 13 Jbeta. Here immunoSEQ multiplex PCR was the method, and the copy in TCRdb shows in-frame clones only, minus some. The repertoire holds more than 95,000 clones, with about 80% as singletons. V shed 0 bases and J 4 bases; nucleotides not matched to a gene: 4. The V gene's germline CDR1 is SGHAT and CDR2 FQNNGV. CDR3 length: 17 residues. Regarding the study as a whole: Altogether, 160 or so TCR beta chains were recorded as cytomegalovirus-associated. Common viral pathogens were later found to be apparently linked to several of the most significant clusters. For most subjects, TCR beta sequences were reported to predict HLA-A and HLA-B alleles with accuracy.

Material for sequencing was PBMCs. The sequence derives from a man aged 18 to 30 in good health and CMV-seronegative. This chain uses TRBV11-2 with TRBJ2-2; 11 positions agree with TRBD1. CDR3 amino acids: CASSLEGTGGFTGELFF. In DNA, the CDR3 is TGTGCCAGCAGCTTAGAGGGGACAGGGGGTTTCACCGGGGAGCTGTTTTTT.